A selection of T cell receptor beta chains follows, all from one sample in a study of cytotoxic CD8 clonotypes in ibrutinib-treated CLL. Some clones are missing from TCRdb's copy, which holds only in-frame ones; the method was immunoSEQ multiplex PCR. The profile covers about 140,000 clones, with approximately 80% appearing a single time and about 7.4% taken by the ten largest. Sequenced here: PBMCs, sampled after 36 months of ibrutinib treatment. The receptor set was obtained from a human donor with chronic lymphocytic leukemia. Each CDR3 is given with its conserved first and last residue. D genes are given only for firm matches. Clone size is stated in some rows and not others, as once, few, many or a class when expanded.

TRBV5-5	TRBJ1-1	-	few	CASSLVAWGEAFF	TGTGCCAGCAGCTTGGTGGCGTGGGGAGAAGCTTTCTTT
TRBV18	TRBJ2-7	-	few	CASSPGGTYEQYF	TGTGCCAGCTCACCAGGGGGAACCTACGAGCAGTACTTC
TRBV5-1	TRBJ1-6	TRBD1	-	CASSLDRGNSPLHF	TGCGCCAGCAGCTTGGACAGGGGGAATTCACCCCTCCACTTT
TRBV18	TRBJ2-6	-	-	CASSPPGRPSGANVLTF	TGTGCCAGCTCACCGCCAGGACGGCCCTCTGGGGCCAACGTCCTGACTTTC
TRBV4-2	TRBJ2-2	-	-	CASSSTTEPNTGELFF	TGTGCCAGCAGCTCCACGACAGAGCCGAACACCGGGGAGCTGTTTTTT
TRBV11-2	TRBJ2-1	-	-	CASSALTSQAHEQFF	TGTGCCAGCAGCGCCTTAACATCCCAGGCACATGAGCAGTTCTTC
TRBV6-1	TRBJ1-1	-	-	CGILTTRNTEAFF	TGTGGGATACTTACCACCCGGAACACTGAAGCTTTCTTT
TRBV19	TRBJ1-5	-	-	CASSTTGGTSNQPQHF	TGTGCCAGTAGTACTACAGGAGGGACTAGCAATCAGCCCCAGCATTTT
TRBV5-5	TRBJ2-1	-	-	CAAALDPYNEQFF	TGTGCCGCCGCGCTAGACCCATACAATGAGCAGTTCTTC
TRBV7-9	TRBJ2-7	-	-	CASSPLGGSGQYF	TGTGCCAGCAGCCCACTGGGGGGCTCCGGGCAGTACTTC
TRBV5-1	TRBJ2-3	TRBD2	-	CASSRSGVGDTQYF	TGCGCCAGCAGCAGGAGCGGGGTAGGAGATACGCAGTATTTT
TRBV6-5	TRBJ2-3	-	-	CASSFRFWVGTDTQYF	TGTGCCAGCAGTTTTCGGTTCTGGGTGGGCACAGATACGCAGTATTTT
TRBV28	TRBJ2-7	-	-	CASSLLYEQYF	TGTGCCAGCAGTCTCCTTTACGAGCAGTACTTC
TRBV9	TRBJ1-1	-	once	CASSVGRRNTEAFF	TGTGCCAGCAGCGTAGGACGGAGAAACACTGAAGCTTTCTTT
TRBV12-5	TRBJ1-2	-	-	CASGPPDGHLAGYTF	TGTGCTAGTGGCCCCCCTGACGGCCACCTAGCTGGCTACACCTTC
TRBV7-9	TRBJ2-2	-	-	CASSSQGTTNTGELFF	TGTGCCAGCAGCTCCCAGGGAACTACGAACACCGGGGAGCTGTTTTTT
TRBV6-5	TRBJ1-2	-	-	CASRVGSGHNYGYTF	TGTGCCAGCAGGGTGGGCTCAGGGCACAACTATGGCTACACCTTC
TRBV6-5	TRBJ2-5	-	-	CASTNGRRIGETQYF	TGTGCCAGCACCAACGGGCGTAGGATAGGGGAGACCCAGTACTTC